This T cell receptor (beta chain) was identified during a study of blood T cells in healthy people across ages. A second about 6 to 12 cycle PCR used barcoded and J-beta primers. TCRdb analysed the 5' RACE reads with MiXCR anew, one entry per CDR3 protein. The repertoire holds about 1.7 million distinct CDR3 sequences, roughly 28% seen once, with approximately 7.7% in the top ten. This CDR3 is built from 17 residues. In germline, CDR1 is SGHAT, CDR2 FQNNGV. Trimming cost V 6 bases and J 1 base, with 21 bases left between them. The origin of this receptor is a woman under 40 in good health. Sequenced input: blood. The chain combines TRBV11-2 with TRBJ2-5; D gene ambiguous. The CDR3 DNA sequence: TGTGCCAGCAGTTTTAACAACCCGGCAGCCATCCAAGAGACCCAGTACTTC. This codes for CASSFNNPAAIQETQYF.